This T cell receptor beta chain was documented in a study of blood T cell repertoires in COVID-19. Data came from immunoSEQ multiplex PCR; TCRdb stores just in-frame clones and leaves some out. The sample contains 200,000 to 250,000 clones, roughly 88% of which appear only once. What was sequenced was PBMCs or T cells enriched from blood (not recorded which). This TCR came from a woman in her 30s who had been exposed to COVID-19.

The CDR3 here is CASSERVANYGYTF. The CDR3 DNA sequence: TGCGCCAGCAGCGAGCGGGTAGCTAACTATGGCTACACCTTC. The V gene is TRBV5-1, the J gene TRBJ1-2; D is unresolved. With 4 bases removed from V and 0 bases from J, the gap between germline ends came to 10 bases. The CDR3 is 14 amino acids. Germline loops: CDR1 SGHRS, CDR2 YFSETQ.